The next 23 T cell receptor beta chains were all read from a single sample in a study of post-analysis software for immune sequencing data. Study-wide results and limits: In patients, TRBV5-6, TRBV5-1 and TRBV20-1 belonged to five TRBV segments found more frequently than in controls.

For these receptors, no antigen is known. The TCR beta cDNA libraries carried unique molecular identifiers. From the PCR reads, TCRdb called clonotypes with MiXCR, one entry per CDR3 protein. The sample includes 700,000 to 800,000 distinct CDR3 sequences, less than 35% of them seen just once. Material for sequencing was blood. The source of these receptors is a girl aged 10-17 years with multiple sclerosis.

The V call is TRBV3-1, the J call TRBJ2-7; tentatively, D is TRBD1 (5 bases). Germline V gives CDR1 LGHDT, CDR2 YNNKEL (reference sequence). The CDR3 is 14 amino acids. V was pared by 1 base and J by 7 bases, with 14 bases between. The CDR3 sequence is CASSQAGGAREQYF. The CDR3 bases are TGTGCCAGCAGCCAAGCAGGTGGGGCCCGGGAGCAGTACTTC.

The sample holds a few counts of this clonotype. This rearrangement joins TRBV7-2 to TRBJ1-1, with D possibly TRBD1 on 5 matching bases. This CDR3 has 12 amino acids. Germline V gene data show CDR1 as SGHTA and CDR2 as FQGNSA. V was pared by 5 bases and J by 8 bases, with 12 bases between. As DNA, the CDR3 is TGTGCCAGCAGCGCCCAGGGTTGGGAAGCTTTCTTT. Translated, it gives CASSAQGWEAFF.

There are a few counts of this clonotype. The CDR3 loop reads CAGARDREGEQYF. The CDR3, as DNA: TGTGCCGGAGCGAGGGACAGGGAGGGCGAGCAGTACTTC. The chain combines TRBV6-5 with TRBJ2-7, with TRBD1 identical over 9 bases. The CDR3 has 13 amino acids. J was trimmed by 6 bases and V by 11 bases; bases with no gene match: 11. Per the germline V gene, CDR1 is MNHEY and CDR2 is SVGAGI.

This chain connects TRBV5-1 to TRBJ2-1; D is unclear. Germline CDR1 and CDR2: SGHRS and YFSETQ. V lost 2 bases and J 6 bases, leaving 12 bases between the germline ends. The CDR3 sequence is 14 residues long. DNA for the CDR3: TGCGCCAGCAGCTTCAAACAGACAAGCAATGAGCAGTTCTTC. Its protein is CASSFKQTSNEQFF.

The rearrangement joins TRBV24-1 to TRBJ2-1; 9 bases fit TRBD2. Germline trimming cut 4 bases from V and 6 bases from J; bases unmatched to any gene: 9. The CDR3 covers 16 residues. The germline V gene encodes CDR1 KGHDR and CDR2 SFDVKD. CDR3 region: CATSDRSGRGFNEQFF. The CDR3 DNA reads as TGTGCCACCAGTGACCGTAGCGGGAGAGGGTTCAATGAGCAGTTCTTC.

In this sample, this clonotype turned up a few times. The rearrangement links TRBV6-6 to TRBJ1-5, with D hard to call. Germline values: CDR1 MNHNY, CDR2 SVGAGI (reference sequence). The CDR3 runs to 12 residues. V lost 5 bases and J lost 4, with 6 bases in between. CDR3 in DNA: TGTGCCAGCAGTGAGACTAATCAGCCCCAGCATTTT. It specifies CASSETNQPQHF.

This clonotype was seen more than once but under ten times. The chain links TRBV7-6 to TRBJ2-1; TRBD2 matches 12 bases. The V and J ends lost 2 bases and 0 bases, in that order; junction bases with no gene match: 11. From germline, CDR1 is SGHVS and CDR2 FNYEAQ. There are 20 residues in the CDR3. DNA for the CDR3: TGTGCCAGCAGCTTACGGGGGGCGACTAGCGGGGGTCTCTCCTACAATGAGCAGTTCTTC. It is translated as CASSLRGATSGGLSYNEQFF.

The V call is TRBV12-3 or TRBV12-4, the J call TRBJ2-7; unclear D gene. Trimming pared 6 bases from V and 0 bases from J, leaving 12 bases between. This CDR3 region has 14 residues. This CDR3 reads CASSPRRNSYEQYF. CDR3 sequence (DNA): TGTGCCAGCAGCCCCCGGCGAAACTCCTACGAGCAGTACTTC.

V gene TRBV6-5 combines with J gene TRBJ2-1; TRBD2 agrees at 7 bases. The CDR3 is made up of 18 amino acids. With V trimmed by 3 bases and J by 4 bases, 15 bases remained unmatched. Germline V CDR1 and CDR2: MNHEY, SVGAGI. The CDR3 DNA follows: TGTGCCAGCAGTTATAGCCCCGATCCTAGCGGCCTATACAATGAGCAGTTCTTC. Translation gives CASSYSPDPSGLYNEQFF.

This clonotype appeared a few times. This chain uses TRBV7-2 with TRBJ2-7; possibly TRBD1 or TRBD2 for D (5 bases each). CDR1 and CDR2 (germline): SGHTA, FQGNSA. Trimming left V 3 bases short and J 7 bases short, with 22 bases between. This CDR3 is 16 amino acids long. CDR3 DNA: TGTGCCAGCAGCTTTTCCAGGGACGGAGGCCCAGGAGAGCAGTACTTC. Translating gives CASSFSRDGGPGEQYF.

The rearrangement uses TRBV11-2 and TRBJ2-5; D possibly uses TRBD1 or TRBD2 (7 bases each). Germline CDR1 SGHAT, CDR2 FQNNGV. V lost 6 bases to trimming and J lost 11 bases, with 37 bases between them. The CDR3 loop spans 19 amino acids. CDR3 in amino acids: CASSPPGGGGAVGYNEQYF. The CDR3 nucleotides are TGTGCCAGCAGTCCCCCAGGGGGTGGGGGGGCCGTTGGTTACAATGAGCAGTACTTC. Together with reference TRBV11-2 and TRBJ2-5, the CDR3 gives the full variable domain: EAGVAQSPRYKIIEKRQSVAFWCNPISGHATLYWYQQILGQGPKLLIQFQNNGVVDDSQLPKDRFSAERLKGVDSTLKIQPAKLEDSAVYLCASSPPGGGGAVGYNEQYFGPGTRLLVL.

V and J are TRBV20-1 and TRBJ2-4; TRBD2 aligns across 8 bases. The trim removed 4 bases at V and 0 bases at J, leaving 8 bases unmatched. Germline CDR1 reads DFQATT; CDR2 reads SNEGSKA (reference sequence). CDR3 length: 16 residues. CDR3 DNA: TGCAGTGCTATAGGACTAGCCGTACTAGCCAAAAACATTCAGTACTTC. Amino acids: CSAIGLAVLAKNIQYF.

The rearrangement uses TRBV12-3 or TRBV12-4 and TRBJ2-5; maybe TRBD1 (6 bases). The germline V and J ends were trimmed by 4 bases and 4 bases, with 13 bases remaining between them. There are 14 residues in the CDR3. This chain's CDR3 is CASSSRGVRETQYF. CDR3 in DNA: TGTGCCAGCAGTTCCAGGGGAGTACGAGAGACCCAGTACTTC.

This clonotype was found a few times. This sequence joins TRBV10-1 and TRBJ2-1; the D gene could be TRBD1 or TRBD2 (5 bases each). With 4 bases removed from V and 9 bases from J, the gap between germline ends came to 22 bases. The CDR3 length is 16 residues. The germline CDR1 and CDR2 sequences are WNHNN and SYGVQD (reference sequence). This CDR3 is CASSASRDPLLGEQFF. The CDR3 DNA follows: TGCGCCAGCAGTGCATCCCGGGACCCCCTGCTGGGTGAGCAGTTCTTC.

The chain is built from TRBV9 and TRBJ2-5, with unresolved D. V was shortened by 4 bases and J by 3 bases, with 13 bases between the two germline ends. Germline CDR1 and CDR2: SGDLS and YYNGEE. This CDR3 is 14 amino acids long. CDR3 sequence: CASSPNSREETQYF. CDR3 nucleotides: TGTGCCAGCAGCCCAAATAGTCGAGAAGAGACCCAGTACTTC. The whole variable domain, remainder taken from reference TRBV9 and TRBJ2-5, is DSGVTQTPKHLITATGQRVTLRCSPRSGDLSVYWYQQSLDQGLQFLIQYYNGEERAKGNILERFSAQQFPDLHSELNLSSLELGDSALYFCASSPNSREETQYFGPGTRLLVL.

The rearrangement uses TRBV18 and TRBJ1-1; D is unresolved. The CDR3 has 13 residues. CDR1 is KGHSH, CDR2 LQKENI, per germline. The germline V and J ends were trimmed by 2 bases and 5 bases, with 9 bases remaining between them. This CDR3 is CASSPKAGTEAFF. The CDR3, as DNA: TGTGCCAGCTCACCAAAAGCGGGGACTGAAGCTTTCTTT.

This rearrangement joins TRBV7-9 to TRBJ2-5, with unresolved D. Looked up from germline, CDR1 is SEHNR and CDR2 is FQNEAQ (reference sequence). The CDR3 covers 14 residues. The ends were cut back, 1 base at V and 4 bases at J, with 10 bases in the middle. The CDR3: CASSLGHSRETQYF. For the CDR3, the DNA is TGTGCCAGCAGCTTAGGACACAGCCGAGAGACCCAGTACTTC.

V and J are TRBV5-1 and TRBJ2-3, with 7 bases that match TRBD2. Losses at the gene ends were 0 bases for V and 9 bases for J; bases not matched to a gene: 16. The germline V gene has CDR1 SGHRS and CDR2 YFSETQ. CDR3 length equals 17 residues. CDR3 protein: CASSLAPNGGEVDTQYF. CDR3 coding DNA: TGCGCCAGCAGCTTGGCTCCAAATGGGGGGGAGGTAGACACGCAGTATTTT.

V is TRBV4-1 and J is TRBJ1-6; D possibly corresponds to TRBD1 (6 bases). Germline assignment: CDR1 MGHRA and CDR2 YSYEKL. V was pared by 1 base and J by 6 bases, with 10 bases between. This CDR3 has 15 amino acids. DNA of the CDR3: TGCGCCAGCAGCCAAGTTCAGGGGTCTAATTCACCCCTCCACTTT. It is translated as CASSQVQGSNSPLHF.

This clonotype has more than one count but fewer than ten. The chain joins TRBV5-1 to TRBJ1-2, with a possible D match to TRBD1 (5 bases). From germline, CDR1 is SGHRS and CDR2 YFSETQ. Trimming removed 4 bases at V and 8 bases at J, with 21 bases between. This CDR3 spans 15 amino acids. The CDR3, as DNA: TGCGCCAGCAGCGGCTCGCAGGCAGCCCGGGGCGGCTACACCTTC. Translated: CASSGSQAARGGYTF.

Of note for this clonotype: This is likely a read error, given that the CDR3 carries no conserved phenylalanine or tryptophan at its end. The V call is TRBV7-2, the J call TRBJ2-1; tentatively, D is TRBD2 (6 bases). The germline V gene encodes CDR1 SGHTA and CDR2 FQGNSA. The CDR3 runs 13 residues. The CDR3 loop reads CASSWTDYHEQFL. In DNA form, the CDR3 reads TGTGCCAGCAGCTGGACGGACTACCATGAGCAGTTCTTA.

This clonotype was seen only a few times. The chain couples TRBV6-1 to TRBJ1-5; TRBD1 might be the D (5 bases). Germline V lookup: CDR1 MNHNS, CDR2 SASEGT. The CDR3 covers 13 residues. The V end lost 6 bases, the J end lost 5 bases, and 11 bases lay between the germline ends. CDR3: CASSRQNYQPQHF. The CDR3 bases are TGTGCCAGCAGCAGACAGAATTATCAGCCCCAGCATTTT.

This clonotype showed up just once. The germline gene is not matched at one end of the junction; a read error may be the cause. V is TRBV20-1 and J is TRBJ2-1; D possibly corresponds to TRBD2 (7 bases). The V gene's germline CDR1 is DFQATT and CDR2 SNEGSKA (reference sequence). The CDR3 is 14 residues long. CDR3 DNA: TGCAGTGCTAGAGATTGGGGGCGGGGGAATGGGCAGTTCTTC. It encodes CSARDWGRGNGQFF.